The present entry profiles one TCR beta chain with its context. What antigen it recognizes has not been identified. Qualities for individual bases were not recorded, and no much larger clone is one base off. TCRbeta CDR3 regions were amplified from genomic DNA by means of the immunoSEQ Assay, a bias-controlled multiplex PCR. The paper's data handling went like this. Nucleated cell counts per sample were estimated from amplification of reference gene primers within the assay. To quantify the absolute abundance of each unique TCRbeta CDR3 rearrangement, sequence reads were collapsed and filtered. For each sample, productive Simpson clonality was calculated as the square root of Simpson's diversity index across productive rearrangements. TCRdb carries this immuneACCESS record with in-frame sequences only. Its versions omit some clonotypes, under half of them owing to an unresolved V gene in the studies checked, with the rest unexplained. That table gives V, J and clone size, and the DNA gave D and trimming. The table for this sample lists nearly 80,000 clones; roughly 87% of them were counted only once. Around 5% of the sample comes from the top ten.

The data were obtained in a study of blood T cell repertoires in COVID-19 (dated by TCRdb to 2018 to 2020). Concerning the study at large: Samples covering the acute and convalescent phases of COVID-19 were provided by collaborators in the United States, Italy and Spain. A de-identified subject ID, COVID-19 status, age in years and sex were almost always included in the sample metadata. The repertoires were released in a freely available public database meant as a resource for research on the immune response to SARS-CoV-2. The samples were drawn from two sources: the first 160 participants of the ongoing ImmuneRACE study, and over 1,000 subjects contributed by 6 global collaborators. HLA class I and class II types, where available, came from metadata supplied by the sample provider rather than from assay-based typing. The dataset comprised deeply sampled blood TCRbeta repertoires from subjects exposed to, actively infected with, or recovered from COVID-19. The prospective study material was composed of cDNA or gDNA derived from T cells, B-cell-depleted T cells, or PBMCs. Paper-wide results and their limitations: The amount of clinical and demographic metadata varied by source and participant and was provided uncurated.

The collaborating institutions used their own protocols to collect whole blood in K2EDTA tubes. For TCRbeta analysis, collaborator samples were shipped as frozen whole blood, as isolated PBMCs, or as DNA extracted from either sample type. The CDR3, cysteine through phenylalanine, is 18 amino acids long. The kept DNA is CDR3 alone, 54 bases in frame from the first base. V is pruned by 6 bases and J by 0 bases, leaving 9 bases of the junction without a gene match. The germline V gene encodes CDR1 MDHEN and CDR2 SYDVKM. The sequence derives from a woman older than 75 with active or convalescent COVID-19. Material: peripheral blood. The chain is made from TRBV28 and TRBJ2-4; TRBD1 lines up with 12 middle nucleotides. The CDR3 has the sequence CASRSGTGGTGAKNIQYF. The nucleotides read TGTGCCAGCAGATCCGGGACAGGGGGCACAGGAGCCAAAAACATTCAGTACTTC.